This TCR beta chain was observed in a study of blood T cells in healthy people across ages. Findings of the study overall: Strong correlation linked observed beta diversity and percent naive T cells. It was the long-lived donors that had more naive CD4+ cells and higher diversity than aged donors.

The second PCR ran about 6 to 12 cycles with a sample-barcoded 5' primer and J-beta primers. Sequencing yielded, for each sample, at least 2.5 million paired-end reads carrying CDR3. TCRdb redid the calling of the 5' RACE reads with MiXCR, one entry per CDR3 protein. The repertoire consists of roughly 800,000 distinct CDR3 sequences, with 58% occurring once and the leading ten covering roughly 22%. The table lists this clonotype with many counts. Its antigen is currently unknown. The source material was blood. The source of this sequence is a young man in good health.

CDR3 residues: CASSLVGGSYEQYF. For the CDR3, the DNA is TGTGCCAGCAGCTTAGTGGGGGGCTCCTACGAGCAGTACTTC. The chain combines TRBV7-2 with TRBJ2-7, with TRBD2 as a possible D gene (6 bases). The CDR3 has 14 amino acids. V was clipped by 1 base and J by 0 bases, with 7 bases between them. Per the germline V gene, CDR1 is SGHTA and CDR2 is FQGNSA.